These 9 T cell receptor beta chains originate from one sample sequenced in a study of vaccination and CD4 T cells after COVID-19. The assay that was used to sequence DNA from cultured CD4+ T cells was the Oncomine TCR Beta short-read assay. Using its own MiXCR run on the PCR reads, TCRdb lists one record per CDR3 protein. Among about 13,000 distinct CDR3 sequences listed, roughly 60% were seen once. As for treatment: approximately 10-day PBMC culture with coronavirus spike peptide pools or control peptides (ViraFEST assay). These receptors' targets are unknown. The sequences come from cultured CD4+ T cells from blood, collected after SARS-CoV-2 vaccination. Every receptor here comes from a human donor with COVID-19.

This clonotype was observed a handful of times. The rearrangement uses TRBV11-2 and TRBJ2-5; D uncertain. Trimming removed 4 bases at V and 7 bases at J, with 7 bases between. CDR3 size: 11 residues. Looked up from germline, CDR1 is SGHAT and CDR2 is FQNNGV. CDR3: CASSSDVTQYF. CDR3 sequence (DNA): TGTGCCAGCAGCTCGGATGTGACCCAGTACTTC.

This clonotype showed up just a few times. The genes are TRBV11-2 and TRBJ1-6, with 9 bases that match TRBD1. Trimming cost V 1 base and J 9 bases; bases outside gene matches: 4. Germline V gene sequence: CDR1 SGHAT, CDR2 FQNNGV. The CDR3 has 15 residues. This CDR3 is CASSLAPGQGSPLHF. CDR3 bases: TGTGCCAGCAGCTTAGCCCCGGGACAGGGTTCACCCCTCCACTTT.

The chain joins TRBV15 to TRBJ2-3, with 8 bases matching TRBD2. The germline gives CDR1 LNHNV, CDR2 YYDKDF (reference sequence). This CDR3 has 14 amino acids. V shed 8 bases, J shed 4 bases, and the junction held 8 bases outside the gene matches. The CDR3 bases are TGTGCCACCGCCGGGACTAGGAGCCCAGATACGCAGTATTTT. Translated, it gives CATAGTRSPDTQYF.

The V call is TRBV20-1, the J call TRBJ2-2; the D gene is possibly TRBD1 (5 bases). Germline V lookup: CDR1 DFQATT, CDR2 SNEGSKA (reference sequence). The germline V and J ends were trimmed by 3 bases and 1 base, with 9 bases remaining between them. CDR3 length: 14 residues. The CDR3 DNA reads TGCAGTGCTAGCACAGGAAGGAACACCGGGGAGCTGTTTTTT. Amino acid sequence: CSASTGRNTGELFF.

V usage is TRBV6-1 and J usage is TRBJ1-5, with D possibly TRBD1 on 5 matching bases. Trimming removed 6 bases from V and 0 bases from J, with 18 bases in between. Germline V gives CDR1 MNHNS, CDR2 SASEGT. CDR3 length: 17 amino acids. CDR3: CASRKRGTLDSNQPQHF. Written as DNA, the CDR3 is TGTGCCAGCAGGAAGCGAGGGACTCTAGATAGCAATCAGCCCCAGCATTTT.

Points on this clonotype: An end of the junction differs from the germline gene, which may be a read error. CDR3 sequence (DNA): TGTGCCAGTAGCGCCCCGGGACAGGGGTCGAACTTC. Amino acids: CASSAPGQGSNF. The chain couples TRBV19 to TRBJ2-7, with TRBD1 matching over 10 bases. This CDR3 has 12 residues. Per the germline V gene, CDR1 is LNHDA and CDR2 is SQIVND (reference sequence).

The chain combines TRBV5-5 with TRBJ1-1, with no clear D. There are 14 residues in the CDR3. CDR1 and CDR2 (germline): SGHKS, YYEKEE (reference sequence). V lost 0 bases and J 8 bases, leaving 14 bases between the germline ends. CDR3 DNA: TGTGCCAGCAGCTTGGGCTACCCTAAAGGGGAAGCTTTCTTT. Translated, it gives CASSLGYPKGEAFF.

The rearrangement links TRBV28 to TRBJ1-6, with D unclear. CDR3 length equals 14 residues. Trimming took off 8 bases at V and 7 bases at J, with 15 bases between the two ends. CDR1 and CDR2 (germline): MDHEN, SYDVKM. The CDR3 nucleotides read TGTGCCAGCTCCAGGACGGATGGCAATTCACCCCTCCACTTT. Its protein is CASSRTDGNSPLHF.

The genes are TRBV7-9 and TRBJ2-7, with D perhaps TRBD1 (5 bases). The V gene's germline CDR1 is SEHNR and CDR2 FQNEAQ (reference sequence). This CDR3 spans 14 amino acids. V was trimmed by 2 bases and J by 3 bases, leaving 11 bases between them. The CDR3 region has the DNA TGTGCCAGCAGCTTATCCCAACAGGACTACGAGCAGTACTTC. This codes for CASSLSQQDYEQYF.